The 7 T cell receptor beta chains below were found in one sample sequenced in a study of neurological immune-mediated disorders. TCRdb recomputed calls from the 5' RACE reads with MiXCR, one row per CDR3 protein. The repertoire holds around 70,000 distinct CDR3 sequences, with 4% to 6% as singletons. Sequenced: PBMCs. Receptors were obtained from a woman in her 30s with multiple sclerosis.

This clonotype has at least ten counts. The chain couples TRBV20-1 to TRBJ1-1; D perhaps matches TRBD1 (6 bases). This CDR3 has 15 amino acids. From germline, CDR1 is DFQATT and CDR2 SNEGSKA (reference sequence). This CDR3 reads CGESGGDSRRQGAFF. The CDR3 DNA reads as TGCGGCGAATCGGGAGGGGATTCTAGGAGGCAGGGGGCTTTCTTT.

This clonotype has a count of ten or more. An end of the junction does not agree with germline; a read error may underlie this. V usage is TRBV12-3 or TRBV12-4 and J usage is TRBJ1-5; a possible D gene is TRBD1 (6 bases). The CDR3 has 14 residues. DNA of the CDR3: TGTGCCAGCAGTCTCGAAGCACAGGGTCACCCCCAGAATTTT. Protein: CASSLEAQGHPQNF.

This clonotype has at least ten counts. The V call is TRBV5-1, the J call TRBJ2-1; D is possibly TRBD2 (6 bases). From germline, CDR1 is SGHRS and CDR2 YFSETQ. The V end was cut by 1 base, the J end by 10 bases, with 18 bases between. The CDR3 totals 15 residues. As DNA, the CDR3 is TGCGCCAGCAGCTTGAGGCGTTGGGGGGACGGCGAGCAGTTCTTC. It is translated as CASSLRRWGDGEQFF.

This clonotype was observed at least ten times. The chain combines TRBV27 with TRBJ1-6, with D hard to call. This CDR3 spans 13 amino acids. V lost 6 bases and J 10 bases, leaving 13 bases between the germline ends. Germline lookup yields CDR1 MNHEY and CDR2 SMNVEV (reference sequence). The chain's CDR3 is CASREALGSPLHF. The DNA for the CDR3 is TGTGCCAGCAGGGAGGCATTGGGGTCACCCCTCCACTTT.

The table lists this clonotype with many counts. V is TRBV12-3 or TRBV12-4 and J is TRBJ2-3, with TRBD2 as a possible D gene (7 bases). This CDR3 has 14 amino acids. V shed 3 bases and J shed 5 bases, with 12 bases lying between them. CDR3 coding DNA: TGTGCCAGCAGTTTTGGGGGGGCCGGAGATACGCAGTATTTT. Translating it yields CASSFGGAGDTQYF.

This clonotype was observed at least ten times. The chain links TRBV7-9 to TRBJ2-1; D is undetermined. The CDR3 totals 15 residues. The ends were cut back, 4 bases at V and 0 bases at J, with 10 bases in the middle. Germline V CDR1 and CDR2: SEHNR, FQNEAQ (reference sequence). For the CDR3, the DNA is TGTGCCAGCAGCTCCCCAGATAACTCCTACAATGAGCAGTTCTTC. Residues: CASSSPDNSYNEQFF.

Only a few counts were recorded for this clonotype. Possible read error: a much larger clone is one base away. As the CDR3 is not closed by the conserved phenylalanine or tryptophan, this likely results from a read error. V and J are TRBV5-1 and TRBJ1-2, with D unclear. The CDR3 totals 13 residues. Trimming pared 2 bases from V and 3 bases from J, leaving 8 bases between. Germline CDR1 reads SGHRS; CDR2 reads YFSETQ. This chain's CDR3 is CASSFDPYYGYTY. Here the CDR3 DNA reads TGCGCCAGCAGCTTTGACCCGTACTATGGCTACACCTAC.